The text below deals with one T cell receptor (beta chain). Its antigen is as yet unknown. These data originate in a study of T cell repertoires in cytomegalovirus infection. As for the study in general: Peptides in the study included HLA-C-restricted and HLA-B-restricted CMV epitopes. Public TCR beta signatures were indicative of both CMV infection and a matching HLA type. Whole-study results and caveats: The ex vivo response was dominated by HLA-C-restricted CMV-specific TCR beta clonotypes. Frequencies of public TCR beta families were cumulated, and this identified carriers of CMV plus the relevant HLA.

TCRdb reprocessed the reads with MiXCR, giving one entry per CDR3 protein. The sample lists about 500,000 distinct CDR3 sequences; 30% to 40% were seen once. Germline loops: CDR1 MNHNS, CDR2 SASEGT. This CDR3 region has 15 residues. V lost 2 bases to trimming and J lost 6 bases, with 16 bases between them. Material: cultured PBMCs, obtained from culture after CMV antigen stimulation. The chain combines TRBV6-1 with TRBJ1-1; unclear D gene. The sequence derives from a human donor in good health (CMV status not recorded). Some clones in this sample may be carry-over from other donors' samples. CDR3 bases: TGTGCCAGCAGTGAATATCACGGCGGTAGCGCTGAAGCTTTCTTT. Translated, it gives CASSEYHGGSAEAFF.